The T cell receptor (beta chain) described here comes from a study of PD-1 blockade in classical Hodgkin lymphoma. Findings and limits, study-wide: At C4D1, TCR diversity had climbed significantly for CD4+ cells, though not for CD8+ cells. Reasons behind the repertoire differences stay unclear, perhaps disease activity or earlier therapy. Patients were excluded if nivolumab began under 1 year after ASCT (the autologous transplant).

Repertoires were generated with immunoSEQ multiplex PCR, while TCRdb's copy carries only in-frame clones and drops some. Among 100,000 or so clones listed, about nine tenths were seen once. Stated time point: cycle 4 day 1 (C4D1), after less than 7 weeks of nivolumab. Relapse after autologous stem cell transplantation occurred in every patient, and brentuximab vedotin exposure varied. V dropped 1 base and J dropped 6; count of bases not matched to a gene: 11. Germline V gives CDR1 LNHDA, CDR2 SQIVND (reference sequence). The CDR3 is 16 amino acids. Remarks on this clone: Its antigen is currently unknown.

This chain connects TRBV19 to TRBJ1-1; 7 positions match TRBD1. This TCR was sampled from a human donor with classical Hodgkin lymphoma. Sequenced here: peripheral blood mononuclear cells (PBMCs), sampled before the fourth cycle of nivolumab. CDR3 protein: CASSIVEGADRAEAFF. In DNA form, the CDR3 reads TGTGCCAGTAGTATAGTAGAGGGGGCGGATCGCGCTGAAGCTTTCTTT.